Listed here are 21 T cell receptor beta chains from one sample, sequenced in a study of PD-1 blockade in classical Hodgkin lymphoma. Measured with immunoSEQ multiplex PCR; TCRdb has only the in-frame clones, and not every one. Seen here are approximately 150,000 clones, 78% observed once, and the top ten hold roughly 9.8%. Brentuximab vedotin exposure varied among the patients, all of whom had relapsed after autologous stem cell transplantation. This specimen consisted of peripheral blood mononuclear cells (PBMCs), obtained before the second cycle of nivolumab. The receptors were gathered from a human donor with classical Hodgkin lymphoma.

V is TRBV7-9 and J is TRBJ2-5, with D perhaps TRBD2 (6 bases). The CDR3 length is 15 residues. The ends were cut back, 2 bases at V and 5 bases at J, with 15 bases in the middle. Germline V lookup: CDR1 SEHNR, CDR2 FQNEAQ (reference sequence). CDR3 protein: CASSLLGGVRETQYF. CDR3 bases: TGTGCCAGCAGCTTACTTGGCGGGGTGAGGGAGACCCAGTACTTC.

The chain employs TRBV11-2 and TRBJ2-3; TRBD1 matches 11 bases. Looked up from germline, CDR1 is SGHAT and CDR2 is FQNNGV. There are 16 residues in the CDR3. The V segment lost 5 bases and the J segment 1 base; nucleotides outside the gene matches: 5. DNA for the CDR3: TGTGCCAGCAGCAAGGCGGGACAGGGGGGCACAGATACGCAGTATTTT. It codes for CASSKAGQGGTDTQYF.

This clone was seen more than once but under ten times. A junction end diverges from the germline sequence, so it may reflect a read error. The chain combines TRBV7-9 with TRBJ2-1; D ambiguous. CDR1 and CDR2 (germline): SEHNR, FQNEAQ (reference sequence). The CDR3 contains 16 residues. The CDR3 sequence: CASSQDPGQTANEQFF. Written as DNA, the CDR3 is TGCGCCAGCAGCCAAGATCCGGGCCAGACCGCCAATGAGCAGTTCTTC.

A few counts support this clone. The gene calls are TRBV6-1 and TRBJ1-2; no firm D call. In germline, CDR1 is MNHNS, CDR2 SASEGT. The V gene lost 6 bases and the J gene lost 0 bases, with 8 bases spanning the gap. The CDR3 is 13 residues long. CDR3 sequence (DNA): TGTGCCAGCAGCCGTAGTGCTAACTATGGCTACACCTTC. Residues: CASSRSANYGYTF.

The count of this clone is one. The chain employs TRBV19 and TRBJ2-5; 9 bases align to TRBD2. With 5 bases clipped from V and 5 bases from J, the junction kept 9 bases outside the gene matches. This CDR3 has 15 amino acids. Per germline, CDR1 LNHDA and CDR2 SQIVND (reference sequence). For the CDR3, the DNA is TGTGCCAGTAGTGGCCCGGGACTAGCAAAGGAGACCCAGTACTTC. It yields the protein CASSGPGLAKETQYF. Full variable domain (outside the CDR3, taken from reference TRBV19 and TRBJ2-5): DGGITQSPKYLFRKEGQNVTLSCEQNLNHDAMYWYRQDPGQGLRLIYYSQIVNDFQKGDIAEGYSVSREKKESFPLTVTSAQKNPTAFYLCASSGPGLAKETQYFGPGTRLLVL.

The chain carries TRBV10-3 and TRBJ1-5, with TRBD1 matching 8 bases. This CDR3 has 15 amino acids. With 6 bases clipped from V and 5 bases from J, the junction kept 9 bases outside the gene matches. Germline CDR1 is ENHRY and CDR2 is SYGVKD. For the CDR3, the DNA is TGTGCCATCAGAACGACAGGGGATCCTGATCAGCCCCAGCATTTT. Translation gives CAIRTTGDPDQPQHF.

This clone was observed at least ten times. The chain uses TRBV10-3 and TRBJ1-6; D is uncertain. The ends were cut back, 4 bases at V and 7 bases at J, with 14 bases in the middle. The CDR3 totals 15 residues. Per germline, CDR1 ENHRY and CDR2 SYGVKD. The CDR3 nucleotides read TGTGCCATCAGTGGGGCAGCTGTGATGAATTCACCCCTCCACTTT. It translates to CAISGAAVMNSPLHF.

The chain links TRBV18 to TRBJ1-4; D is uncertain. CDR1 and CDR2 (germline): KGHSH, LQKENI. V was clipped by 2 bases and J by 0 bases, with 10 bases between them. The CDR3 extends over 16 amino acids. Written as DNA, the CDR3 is TGTGCCAGCTCACCATTAGGACGAGCAACTAATGAAAAACTGTTTTTT. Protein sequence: CASSPLGRATNEKLFF.

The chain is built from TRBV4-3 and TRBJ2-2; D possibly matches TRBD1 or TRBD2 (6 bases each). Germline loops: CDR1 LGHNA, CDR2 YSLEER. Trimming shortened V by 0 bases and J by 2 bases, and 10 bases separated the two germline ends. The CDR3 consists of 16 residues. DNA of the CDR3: TGCGCCAGCAGCCAAGAAACAGGGACTAACACCGGGGAGCTGTTTTTT. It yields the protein CASSQETGTNTGELFF.

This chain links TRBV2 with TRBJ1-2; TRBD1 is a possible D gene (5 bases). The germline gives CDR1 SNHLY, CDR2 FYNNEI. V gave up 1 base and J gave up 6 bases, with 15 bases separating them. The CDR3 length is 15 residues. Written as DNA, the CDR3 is TGTGCCAGCAGTGAAGGGGTCAGGGTCGGCCATGGCTACACCTTC. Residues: CASSEGVRVGHGYTF.

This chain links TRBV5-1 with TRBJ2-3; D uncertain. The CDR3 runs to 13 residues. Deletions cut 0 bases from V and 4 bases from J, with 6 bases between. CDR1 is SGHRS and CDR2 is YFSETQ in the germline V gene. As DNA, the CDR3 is TGCGCCAGCAGCTTGGAATTAGCAGATACGCAGTATTTT. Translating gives CASSLELADTQYF.

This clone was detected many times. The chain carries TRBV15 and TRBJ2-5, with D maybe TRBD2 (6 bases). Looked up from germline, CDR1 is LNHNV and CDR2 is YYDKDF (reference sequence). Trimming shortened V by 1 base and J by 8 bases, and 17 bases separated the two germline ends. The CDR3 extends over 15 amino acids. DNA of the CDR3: TGTGCCACCAGCAGAGGGGGGACTCAACAGGCCACCCAGTACTTC. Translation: CATSRGGTQQATQYF.

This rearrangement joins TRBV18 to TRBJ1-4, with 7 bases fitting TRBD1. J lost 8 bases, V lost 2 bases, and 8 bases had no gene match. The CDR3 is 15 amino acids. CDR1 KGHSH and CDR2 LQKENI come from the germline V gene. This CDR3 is CASSPGGGAWEKLFF. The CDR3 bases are TGTGCCAGCTCACCAGGAGGGGGCGCCTGGGAAAAACTGTTTTTT.

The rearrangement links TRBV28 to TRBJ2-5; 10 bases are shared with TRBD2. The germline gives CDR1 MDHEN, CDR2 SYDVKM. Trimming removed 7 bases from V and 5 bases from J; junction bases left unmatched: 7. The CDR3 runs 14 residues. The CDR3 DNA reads TGTGCCAGCACCACTAGCGGGAATTGGGAGACCCAGTACTTC. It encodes CASTTSGNWETQYF. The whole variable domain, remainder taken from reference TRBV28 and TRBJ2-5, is DVKVTQSSRYLVKRTGEKVFLECVQDMDHENMFWYRQDPGLGLRLIYFSYDVKMKEKGDIPEGYSVSREKKERFSLILESASTNQTSMYLCASTTSGNWETQYFGPGTRLLVL.

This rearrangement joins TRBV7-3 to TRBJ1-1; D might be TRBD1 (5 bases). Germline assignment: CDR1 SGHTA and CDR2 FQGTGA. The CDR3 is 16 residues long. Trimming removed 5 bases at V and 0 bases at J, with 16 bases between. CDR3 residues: CASSPLGALMNTEAFF. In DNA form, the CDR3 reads TGTGCCAGCAGCCCACTTGGGGCCCTCATGAACACTGAAGCTTTCTTT.

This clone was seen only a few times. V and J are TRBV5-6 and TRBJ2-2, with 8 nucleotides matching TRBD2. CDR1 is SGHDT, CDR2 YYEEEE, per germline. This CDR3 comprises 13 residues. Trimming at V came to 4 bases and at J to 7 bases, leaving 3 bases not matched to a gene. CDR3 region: CASSASGHGELFF. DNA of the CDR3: TGTGCCAGCAGCGCTAGCGGGCACGGGGAGCTGTTTTTT. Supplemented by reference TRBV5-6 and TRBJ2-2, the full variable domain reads DAGVTQSPTHLIKTRGQQVTLRCSPKSGHDTVSWYQQALGQGPQFIFQYYEEEERQRGNFPDRFSGHQFPNYSSELNVNALLLGDSALYLCASSASGHGELFFGEGSRLTVL.

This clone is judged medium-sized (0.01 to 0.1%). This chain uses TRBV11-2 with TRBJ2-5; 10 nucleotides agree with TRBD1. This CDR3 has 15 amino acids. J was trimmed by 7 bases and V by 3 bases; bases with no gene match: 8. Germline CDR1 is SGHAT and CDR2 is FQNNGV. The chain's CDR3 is CASSFRTGGEGTQYF. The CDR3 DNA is TGTGCCAGCAGCTTTAGGACAGGGGGTGAAGGGACCCAGTACTTC.

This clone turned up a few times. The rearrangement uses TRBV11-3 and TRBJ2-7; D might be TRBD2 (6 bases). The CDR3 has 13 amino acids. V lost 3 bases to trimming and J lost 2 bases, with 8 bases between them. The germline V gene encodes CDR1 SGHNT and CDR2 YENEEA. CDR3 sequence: CASSLAGTYEQYF. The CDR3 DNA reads TGTGCCAGCAGCTTGGCGGGGACCTACGAGCAGTACTTC.

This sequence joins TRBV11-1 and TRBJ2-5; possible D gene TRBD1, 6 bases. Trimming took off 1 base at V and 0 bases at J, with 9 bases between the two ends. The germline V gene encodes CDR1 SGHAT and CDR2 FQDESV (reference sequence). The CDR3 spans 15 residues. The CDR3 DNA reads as TGTGCCAGCAGCTTAGGGGACATATACCAAGAGACCCAGTACTTC. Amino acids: CASSLGDIYQETQYF.

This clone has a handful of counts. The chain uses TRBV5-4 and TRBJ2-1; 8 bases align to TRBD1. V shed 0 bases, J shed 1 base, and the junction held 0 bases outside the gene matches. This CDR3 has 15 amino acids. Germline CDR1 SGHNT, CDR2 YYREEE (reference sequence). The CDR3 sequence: CASSLGQGSYNEQFF. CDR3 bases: TGTGCCAGCAGCTTGGGACAGGGGTCCTACAATGAGCAGTTCTTC.

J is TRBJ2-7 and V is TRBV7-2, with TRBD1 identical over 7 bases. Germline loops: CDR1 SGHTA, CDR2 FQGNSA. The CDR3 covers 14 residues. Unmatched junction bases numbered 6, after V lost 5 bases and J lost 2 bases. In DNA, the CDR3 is TGTGCCAGCAGCGAGCCGGGACAGCCCTACGAGCAGTACTTC. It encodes CASSEPGQPYEQYF.